Below, 12 T cell receptor beta chains from the same sample are listed, as sequenced in a study of T-cell reconstitution after alpha-beta-depleted transplantation in children. A TCRbeta library incorporating unique molecular identifiers was prepared. TCRdb redid the calling of the PCR reads with MiXCR, one entry per CDR3 protein. In the table there are almost 250,000 distinct CDR3 sequences, about a quarter of which are singletons. The sample here was PBMCs, taken before TCRalphabeta/CD19-depleted stem cell transplant. These receptors were collected from a girl aged 2-15 years with Fanconi anemia, due to receive a stem cell transplant.

This clonotype was seen ten or more times. This chain joins TRBV7-9 and TRBJ2-5, with a possible D match to TRBD2 (6 bases). CDR1 SEHNR and CDR2 FQNEAQ come from the germline V gene (reference sequence). V was cut by 5 bases and J by 7 bases, with 17 bases left in between. There are 14 residues in the CDR3. Here the CDR3 reads CASSTIGGRVTQYF. CDR3 DNA sequence: TGTGCCAGCAGCACGATCGGGGGACGGGTGACCCAGTACTTC.

This sequence joins TRBV5-1 and TRBJ2-4; unclear D gene. The CDR3 extends over 15 amino acids. The V and J ends lost 0 bases and 5 bases respectively, with 12 bases between them. Per the germline V gene, CDR1 is SGHRS and CDR2 is YFSETQ. CDR3 coding DNA: TGCGCCAGCAGCTTGGCCAATTCTCGAGAAAACATTCAGTACTTC. This translates into CASSLANSRENIQYF.

This clonotype was observed at least ten times. The chain combines TRBV12-3 or TRBV12-4 with TRBJ2-5; D is unclear. The CDR3 runs 14 residues. V lost 2 bases and J 2 bases, leaving 9 bases between the germline ends. CDR3 nucleotides: TGTGCCAGCAGTTTACCACGTGCTCAAGAGACCCAGTACTTC. Encoded protein: CASSLPRAQETQYF.

The rearrangement links TRBV28 to TRBJ2-3; TRBD2 agrees at 9 bases. The germline V gene encodes CDR1 MDHEN and CDR2 SYDVKM. J lost 5 bases, V lost 2 bases, and 5 bases had no gene match. The CDR3 sequence is 15 residues long. This chain's CDR3 is CASSLVAGVRDTQYF. CDR3 coding DNA: TGTGCCAGCAGTTTAGTAGCGGGAGTTAGAGATACGCAGTATTTT.

This clonotype was picked up many times. The gene calls are TRBV20-1 and TRBJ1-5; D gene uncertain. Trimming took 3 bases from V and 1 from J, leaving 13 bases between them. Germline CDR1 DFQATT, CDR2 SNEGSKA (reference sequence). CDR3 length: 15 amino acids. The DNA of the CDR3 is TGCAGTGCTAGCGACCCCATGGAGAGCAATCAGCCCCAGCATTTT. It codes for CSASDPMESNQPQHF.

The gene calls are TRBV29-1 and TRBJ1-2; D possibly corresponds to TRBD1 (6 bases). From germline, CDR1 is SQVTM and CDR2 ANQGSEA. This CDR3 has 14 amino acids. With 6 bases removed from V and 2 bases from J, the gap between germline ends came to 16 bases. The CDR3 sequence is CSVAGGAVNYGYTF. The CDR3 DNA reads TGCAGCGTCGCGGGGGGGGCGGTCAACTATGGCTACACCTTC. The full variable domain, its missing parts supplied by reference TRBV29-1 and TRBJ1-2, is SAVISQKPSRDICQRGTSLTIQCQVDSQVTMMFWYRQQPGQSLTLIATANQGSEATYESGFVIDKFPISRPNLTFSTLTVSNMSPEDSSIYLCSVAGGAVNYGYTFGSGTRLTVV.

The J gene is TRBJ2-7, the V gene TRBV20-1; D is perhaps TRBD2 (6 bases). Germline V gene data show CDR1 as DFQATT and CDR2 as SNEGSKA (reference sequence). CDR3 length: 21 residues. The V end was cut by 1 base, the J end by 0 bases, with 31 bases between. CDR3 in amino acids: CSARGGGGRDPTTFSSYEQYF. In nucleotides, the CDR3 is TGCAGTGCTAGAGGGGGTGGAGGGCGGGACCCGACTACCTTCAGCTCCTACGAGCAGTACTTC.

This clonotype was counted between two and nine times. The chain employs TRBV12-3 or TRBV12-4 and TRBJ1-4; D not resolved. The V end was cut by 3 bases, the J end by 7 bases, with 3 bases between. This CDR3 contains 11 residues. CDR3 residues: CASSFGEKLFF. The CDR3, as DNA: TGTGCCAGCAGTTTCGGTGAAAAACTGTTTTTT.

The chain employs TRBV13 and TRBJ2-7; TRBD2 matches at 8 bases. Trimming at V came to 5 bases and at J to 5 bases, leaving 2 bases not matched to a gene. CDR3 size: 12 residues. Per germline, CDR1 PRHDT and CDR2 FYEKMQ (reference sequence). The CDR3 bases are TGTGCCAGCAGCACGACTAGCGACGAGCAGTACTTC. It yields the protein CASSTTSDEQYF.

The table lists this clonotype with many counts. The CDR3: CSATPYLGLAGSYNEQFF. The CDR3 nucleotides read TGCAGTGCTACCCCATACCTCGGACTAGCGGGCTCTTACAATGAGCAGTTCTTC. The chain links TRBV20-1 to TRBJ2-1; 11 bases align to TRBD2. Germline V gene data show CDR1 as DFQATT and CDR2 as SNEGSKA (reference sequence). This CDR3 comprises 18 residues. The J segment lost 4 bases and the V segment lost 4 bases, leaving 15 bases of the junction unmatched.

At least ten counts were recorded for this clonotype. This sequence joins TRBV20-1 and TRBJ2-3; 10 nucleotides align to TRBD2. The V and J ends lost 3 bases and 1 base, in that order; junction bases with no gene match: 7. The CDR3 has 16 residues. Germline values: CDR1 DFQATT, CDR2 SNEGSKA (reference sequence). The CDR3 region is CSASGSGGPGTDTQYF. The DNA of the CDR3 is TGCAGTGCTAGCGGTAGCGGGGGGCCCGGCACAGATACGCAGTATTTT.

In this sample, this clonotype turned up a few times. The V and J genes are TRBV5-1 and TRBJ2-7; D tentatively reads TRBD1 or TRBD2 (5 bases each). CDR3 length equals 15 residues. Germline lookup yields CDR1 SGHRS and CDR2 YFSETQ. V shed 2 bases and J shed 3 bases, with 15 bases lying between them. The CDR3 sequence is CASSLGTEEIYEQYF. The CDR3 nucleotides are TGCGCCAGCAGCTTAGGGACGGAGGAAATCTACGAGCAGTACTTC.